This TCR beta chain emerged from a study of blood T cell repertoires in COVID-19. Germline CDR1 is SGHTA and CDR2 is FQGNSA. The ends were cut back, 3 bases at V and 2 bases at J, with 4 bases in the middle. The CDR3 extends over 12 amino acids. This clone is a singleton in its sample. The data were produced by immunoSEQ multiplex PCR, yet TCRdb's version contains in-frame clones alone and is incomplete. The sample shows roughly 59,000 clones, approximately 80% of them seen only once. This receptor was identified in a human donor in a cohort sampled during active COVID-19. The V and J genes are TRBV7-2 and TRBJ1-1, with D unresolved. The specimen sequenced was peripheral blood. As DNA, the CDR3 is TGTGCCAGCAGCTTCACAAACACTGAAGCTTTCTTT. This gives the protein CASSFTNTEAFF.